This TCR beta chain emerged from a study of T cell responses to AZD1222 COVID-19 vaccine (dated by TCRdb to about 2021). With respect to the entire study: AZD1222 recipients whose second dose came at about 4 weeks and those whose second dose came at about 12 weeks were combined into one group, since spike-specific TCR depth and breadth did not differ between the two schedules. TCR sequencing covered 233 trial participants: nearly 210 given two doses of AZD1222 and around 25 given two doses of MenACWY control vaccine. Trial participants were enrolled by age into 18-55, 56-69 and 70-plus year subgroups, with around 140, 26 and 57 TCR-sequenced participants respectively. What the authors observed across the whole study: Only five or six AZD1222 recipients were SARS-CoV-2 seropositive at baseline, limiting conclusions about previously exposed vaccinees. The 56-69-year group was small, and its depth increase did not reach significance, likely because of low power. After two AZD1222 doses, both the breadth and the depth of spike-specific TCRs were significantly higher than at day 0 and than in MenACWY recipients. Most participants were white British and females outnumbered males, and the authors suggested that clonal diversity may have been underestimated. The vaccine-associated CD4 TCRs covered the entire spike protein, and the dominant responses fell in regions 160-218 and 743-854. Epitopes outside the regions mutated in the B.1.351 and B.1.1.7 variants were reportedly recognized by nearly half of the unique spike-specific TCRs. Because no samples from the day 14 peak response were available, repertoires could be characterized only after the peak T cell response.

The cysteine opens and the phenylalanine closes a CDR3 of 14 amino acids. Only the CDR3 part of the read is kept: 42 bases, read in frame from the first base. V sheds 7 bases and J sheds 5 bases, leaving 14 bases between their ends. CDR1 and CDR2, per the germline V gene, are SGHTA and FQGNSA. The CDR3 regions of human TCRbeta chains were analyzed by immunosequencing. The study's own analysis went as follows. TCRs in the repertoires were compared against a reference library of SARS-CoV-2-specific TCRs that had been generated with the MIRA antigen-specificity platform. Breadth meant the fraction of unique TCRs that were SARS-CoV-2-associated, whereas depth meant the fraction of total T cells that were SARS-CoV-2-associated. Using the MIRA data, every spike-specific TCR was mapped to the spike region that the TCR reacted to and assigned to either a CD4 or a CD8 class. Log10-transformed breadth and depth values were compared by one-way ANOVA with Sidak's multiple comparisons tests. Imported from immuneACCESS, the table was reduced by TCRdb to in-frame sequences with V and J called. These copies leave out some clones; in studies compared against another copy, an unresolved V gene accounts for under half, and the cause of the remainder is not known. V, J and clone size reflect that table, while D and trimming were determined from the DNA. For this sample there are 70,000 to 90,000 clones; approximately 80% appear just once. The ten top clones hold over 20% of the sample.

For this clone: There is no known antigen for this receptor. No per-base quality is available; no much larger clone lies one base away.

Explained via the paper, the time point label denotes: baseline before first vaccination. The vaccinee samples were drawn from two UK trials, COV001 and COV002, one of which was a single-blind randomized controlled phase 2/3 trial testing AZD1222 (ChAdOx1 nCoV-19) in healthy adults. Trial participant PBMC samples were collected at day 0 and day 28 after the second dose for TCRbeta chain sequencing. The TCR originated in an adult in good health. The material sequenced was peripheral blood, taken on day 0 of AZD1222 vaccination. The chain couples TRBV7-2 to TRBJ2-2, with a weak D call of TRBD2 (5 bases match). The DNA sequence is given as TGTGCCAGCACCTCACCGGGGAGAACCGGGGAGCTGTTTTTT. This encodes CASTSPGRTGELFF.